This T cell receptor beta chain is from a study of metastatic and nonmetastatic thyroid tumors. This CDR3 has 15 amino acids. Per germline, CDR1 WSHSY and CDR2 SAAADI. TCRdb redid the clone calls on the PCR reads using MiXCR. The sample comprises around 32,000 clones, around 7.4% of which are singletons, and around two fifths rests with the top ten. No treatment had been given to any patient before thyroid surgery. This clone was observed a handful of times. One junction end disagrees with the germline gene, perhaps due to a read error. The chain is built from TRBV10-2 and TRBJ2-3; a weak D match, TRBD1 (6 bases). The sequenced material came from blood. The source of this sequence is a female donor with papillary thyroid cancer or a benign thyroid nodule (not recorded which). Some clones in this sample may be carry-over from other donors' samples. Here the CDR3 reads CASLFDRSPTDAQYF. CDR3 DNA sequence: TGCGCCAGTCTCTTCGACAGGAGCCCCACAGATGCGCAGTATTTT.